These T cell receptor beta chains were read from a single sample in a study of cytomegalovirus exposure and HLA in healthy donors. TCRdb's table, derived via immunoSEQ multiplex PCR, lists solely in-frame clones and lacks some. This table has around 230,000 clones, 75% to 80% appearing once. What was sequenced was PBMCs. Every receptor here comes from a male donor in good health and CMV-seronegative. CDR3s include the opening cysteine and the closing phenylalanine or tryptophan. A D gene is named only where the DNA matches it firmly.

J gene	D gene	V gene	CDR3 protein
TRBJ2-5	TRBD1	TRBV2	CASSAPGQGWETQYF
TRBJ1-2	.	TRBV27	CASSSGVGSHGYTF
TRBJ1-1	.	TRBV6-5	CASSYPSTEAFF
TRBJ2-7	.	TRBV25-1	CASSENVRYEQYF
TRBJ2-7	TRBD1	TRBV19	CASSSPGQKTYEQYF
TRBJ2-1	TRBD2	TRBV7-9	CSSSQGLAEYNEQFF
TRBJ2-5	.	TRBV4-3	CASSWDSGTETQYF
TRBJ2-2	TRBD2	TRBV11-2	CASLPGLANTGELFF
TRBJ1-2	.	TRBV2	CASLRGRNYGYTF
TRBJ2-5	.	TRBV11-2	CASSLGPTTLETQYF
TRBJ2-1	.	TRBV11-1	CASSQRWTATYNEQFF
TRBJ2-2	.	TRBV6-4	CAGSDTNTGGLFF
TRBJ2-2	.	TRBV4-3	CASSQRRDFTGELFF
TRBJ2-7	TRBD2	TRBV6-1	CASSEGLAGDIEQYF
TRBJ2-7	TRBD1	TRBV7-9	CASSSQQGYPYEQYF
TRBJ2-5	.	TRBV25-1	CASSDSETQYF
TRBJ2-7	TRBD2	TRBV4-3	CASSQEGGRAGEQYF
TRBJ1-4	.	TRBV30	CAWSRSMVLGGQDEKLFF
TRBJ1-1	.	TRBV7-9	CASSLAPSRTEAFF
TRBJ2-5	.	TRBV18	CASSTTRQETQYF
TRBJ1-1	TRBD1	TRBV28	CASSPWTGENLMNTEAFF
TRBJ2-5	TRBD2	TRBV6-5	CATRGTSGAQETQYF